This T cell receptor beta chain is drawn from a study of CD8 T cells in Susac syndrome. RNA totalling roughly 0.5 to 1 ug underwent reverse transcription with random hexamers. Via MiXCR, TCRdb re-called the immunoSEQ multiplex PCR reads, giving one row per CDR3 protein. The sample includes 180,000 or so distinct CDR3 sequences, just under 95% of them seen just once. The authors sequenced TCR beta from blood CD8+ and CD4+ T cells. TEMRA cells were enriched by FACS, while CD8+ and CD4+ T cells were obtained through a negative isolation that was performed magnetically. Germline CDR1 DFQATT, CDR2 SNEGSKA (reference sequence). Trimming took 6 bases from V and 6 from J, leaving 15 bases between them. This CDR3 is 12 amino acids long.

The chain combines TRBV20-1 with TRBJ2-7; no firm D call. Material: CD4+ T cells from PBMCs. This TCR was sampled from a human donor in good health. The CDR3 bases are TGCAGTGCGCGCACAGTTGGGCCCGAGCAGTACTTC. Its translation: CSARTVGPEQYF.